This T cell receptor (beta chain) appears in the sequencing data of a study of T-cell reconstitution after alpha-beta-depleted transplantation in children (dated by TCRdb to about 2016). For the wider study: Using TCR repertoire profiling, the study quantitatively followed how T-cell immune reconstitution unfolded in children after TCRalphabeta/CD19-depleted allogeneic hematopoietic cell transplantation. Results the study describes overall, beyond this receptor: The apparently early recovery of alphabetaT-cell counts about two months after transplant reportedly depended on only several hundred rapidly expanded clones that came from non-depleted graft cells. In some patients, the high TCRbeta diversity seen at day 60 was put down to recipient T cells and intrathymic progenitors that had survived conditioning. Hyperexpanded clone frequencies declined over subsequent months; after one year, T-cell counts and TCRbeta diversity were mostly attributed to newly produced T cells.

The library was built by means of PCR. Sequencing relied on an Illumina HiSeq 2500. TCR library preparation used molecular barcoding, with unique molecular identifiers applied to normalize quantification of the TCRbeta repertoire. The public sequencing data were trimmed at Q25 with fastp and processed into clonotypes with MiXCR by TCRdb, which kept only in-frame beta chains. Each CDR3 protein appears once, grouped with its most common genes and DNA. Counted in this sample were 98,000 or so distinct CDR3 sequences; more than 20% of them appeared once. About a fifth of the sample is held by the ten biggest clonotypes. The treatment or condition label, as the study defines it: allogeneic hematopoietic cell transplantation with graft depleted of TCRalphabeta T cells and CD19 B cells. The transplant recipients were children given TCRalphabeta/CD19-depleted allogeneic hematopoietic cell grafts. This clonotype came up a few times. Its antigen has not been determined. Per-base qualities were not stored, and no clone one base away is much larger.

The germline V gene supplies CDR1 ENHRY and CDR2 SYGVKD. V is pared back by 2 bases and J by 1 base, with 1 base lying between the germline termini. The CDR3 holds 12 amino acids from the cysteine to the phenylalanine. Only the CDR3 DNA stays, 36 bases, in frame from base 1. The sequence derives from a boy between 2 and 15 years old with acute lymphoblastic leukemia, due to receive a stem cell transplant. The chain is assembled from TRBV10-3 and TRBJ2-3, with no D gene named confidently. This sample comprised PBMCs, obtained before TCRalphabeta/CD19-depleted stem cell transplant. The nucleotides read TGTGCCATCAGTGAGGGCACAGATACGCAGTATTTT. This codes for CAISEGTDTQYF.